These 27 T cell receptor beta chains were sequenced from one sample in a study of OX40 agonist ivuxolimab in advanced cancers. This table comes from immunoSEQ multiplex PCR, and its TCRdb copy is limited to in-frame clones, with some not included. The table shows about 73,000 clones, with more than 80% occurring only once. The sequenced sample was CD4+ or CD8+ T cells sorted from blood, obtained in a trial of the OX40 agonist ivuxolimab. The receptors shown here come from an adult with an advanced solid tumor such as melanoma, head and neck, liver or kidney cancer.

The genes are TRBV6-1 and TRBJ1-5; the D gene is possibly TRBD1 (6 bases). The germline V gene encodes CDR1 MNHNS and CDR2 SASEGT. This CDR3 spans 14 amino acids. Trimming took 6 bases from V and 9 from J, leaving 18 bases between them. The CDR3 DNA follows: TGTGCCAGCAGAGTACAGGGTCGCGGGGCGCCCCAGCATTTT. Residues: CASRVQGRGAPQHF.

The chain is built from TRBV28 and TRBJ2-2, with 11 bases matching TRBD1. V lost 5 bases to trimming and J lost 6 bases; unmatched junction nucleotides: 11. CDR1 and CDR2 from the germline V gene are MDHEN and SYDVKM. There are 17 residues in the CDR3. The CDR3 loop reads CASSPRRTGGASGELFF. The CDR3 bases are TGTGCCAGCAGTCCTAGGAGGACAGGGGGCGCGTCCGGGGAGCTGTTTTTT.

Turning to this clone: Other DNA sequences of this sample code for an identical CDR3. V gene TRBV11-3 combines with J gene TRBJ2-2; D is ambiguous. Trimming removed 2 bases at V and 2 bases at J, with 0 bases between. The CDR3 length is 12 residues. Germline CDR1 is SGHNT and CDR2 is YENEEA. CDR3 nucleotides: TGTGCCAGCAGCTTAAACACCGGGGAGCTGTTTTTT. Its protein product is CASSLNTGELFF.

The chain uses TRBV6-4 and TRBJ2-1, with 9 positions matching TRBD2. The ends lost 2 bases at V and 7 bases at J; junction bases unmatched: 6. CDR1 and CDR2 from the germline V gene are MRHNA and SNTAGT. The CDR3 is made up of 15 amino acids. The CDR3 DNA follows: TGTGCCAGCAGTGACCAAGGACTAGCGTCGAATGAGCAGTTCTTC. Residues: CASSDQGLASNEQFF.

A few counts support this clone. The chain is built from TRBV7-9 and TRBJ2-5; 8 nucleotides align to TRBD1. The CDR3 covers 13 residues. The germline V gene has CDR1 SEHNR and CDR2 FQNEAQ (reference sequence). With V trimmed by 3 bases and J by 5 bases, 2 bases remained unmatched. DNA of the CDR3: TGTGCCAGCAGCTTCCAGGGGGCGGAGACCCAGTACTTC. This encodes CASSFQGAETQYF.

The genes are TRBV5-1 and TRBJ2-7, with D unclear. This CDR3 region has 16 residues. V was clipped by 0 bases and J by 3 bases, with 16 bases between them. Germline V gives CDR1 SGHRS, CDR2 YFSETQ. The CDR3 DNA reads as TGCGCCAGCAGCTTGGGGGCGGCCCCGGGTGGCTACGAGCAGTACTTC. Translating gives CASSLGAAPGGYEQYF.

The rearrangement joins TRBV28 to TRBJ2-3, with a weak D call TRBD1 (6 bases). CDR3 length: 13 amino acids. The V end lost 4 bases, the J end lost 3 bases, and 8 bases lay between the germline ends. Germline-derived CDR1 and CDR2 are MDHEN and SYDVKM. CDR3 in amino acids: CASSSRGTDTQYF. CDR3 bases: TGTGCCAGCAGTTCCAGGGGTACAGATACGCAGTATTTT. Combining the CDR3 with reference TRBV28 and TRBJ2-3 gives the whole variable domain DVKVTQSSRYLVKRTGEKVFLECVQDMDHENMFWYRQDPGLGLRLIYFSYDVKMKEKGDIPEGYSVSREKKERFSLILESASTNQTSMYLCASSSRGTDTQYFGPGTRLTVL.

The genes are TRBV6-5 and TRBJ2-1; 9 nucleotides line up with TRBD2. There are 16 residues in the CDR3. CDR1 is MNHEY and CDR2 is SVGAGI in the germline V gene. V lost 3 bases, J lost 1 base, and 4 bases stayed unmatched. CDR3 in DNA: TGTGCCAGCAGTTATCGACTAGCGGTTTCCTACAATGAGCAGTTCTTC. Its translation is CASSYRLAVSYNEQFF.

The V and J genes are TRBV7-9 and TRBJ1-4; TRBD1 matches at 8 bases. V lost 0 bases to trimming and J lost 2 bases; unmatched junction nucleotides: 11. Germline lookup yields CDR1 SEHNR and CDR2 FQNEAQ (reference sequence). The CDR3 totals 19 residues. Here the CDR3 reads CASSLAALQGARTNEKLFF. DNA of the CDR3: TGTGCCAGCAGCTTAGCCGCTTTGCAGGGGGCGCGGACTAATGAAAAACTGTTTTTT.

The V and J genes are TRBV19 and TRBJ2-1; D possibly uses TRBD1 or TRBD2 (5 bases each). With 6 bases removed from V and 5 bases from J, the gap between germline ends came to 11 bases. This CDR3 has 13 amino acids. The germline CDR1 and CDR2 sequences are LNHDA and SQIVND (reference sequence). The CDR3 DNA follows: TGTGCCAGTAGACAGGACTTAGACAATGAGCAGTTCTTC. Its protein is CASRQDLDNEQFF.

The chain couples TRBV2 to TRBJ2-7; TRBD2 agrees at 10 bases. J was trimmed by 6 bases and V by 6 bases; bases with no gene match: 20. CDR1 and CDR2 from the germline V gene are SNHLY and FYNNEI. CDR3 length equals 18 residues. CDR3 sequence reads: CASSGLAVGPGARVEQYF. For the CDR3, the DNA is TGTGCCAGCAGCGGACTAGCGGTGGGCCCAGGGGCTCGAGTCGAGCAGTACTTC.

Only one count was recorded for this clone. The chain is built from TRBV28 and TRBJ2-1, with TRBD2 matching 7 bases. The CDR3 totals 14 residues. Germline CDR1 and CDR2: MDHEN and SYDVKM. The trim removed 7 bases at V and 5 bases at J, leaving 8 bases unmatched. DNA for the CDR3: TGTGCCAGCACCATTAGCGGGTGGGACAATGAGCAGTTCTTC. This sequence encodes CASTISGWDNEQFF.

This clone came up a few times. This chain links TRBV9 with TRBJ2-3; 8 bases match TRBD2. This CDR3 has 16 residues. Trimming removed 3 bases from V and 3 bases from J; junction bases left unmatched: 9. Germline lookup yields CDR1 SGDLS and CDR2 YYNGEE. The CDR3 loop reads CASSGPSGSGTDTQYF. The CDR3 DNA follows: TGTGCCAGCAGCGGGCCTAGCGGGTCGGGGACAGATACGCAGTATTTT.

V gene TRBV5-4 combines with J gene TRBJ2-7; weak D call: TRBD2 (6 bases). This CDR3 has 13 amino acids. Germline V gene lookup returns CDR1 SGHNT and CDR2 YYREEE (reference sequence). With 6 bases removed from V and 5 bases from J, the gap between germline ends came to 15 bases. The CDR3 DNA reads as TGTGCCAGCACCGCGGGAACAGAGGACGAGCAGTACTTC. Amino acids: CASTAGTEDEQYF.

V is TRBV6-1 and J is TRBJ2-1, with no clear D. The germline gives CDR1 MNHNS, CDR2 SASEGT. The V end was cut by 6 bases, the J end by 0 bases, with 6 bases between. The CDR3 has 13 residues. The chain's CDR3 is CASSLDSYNEQFF. The CDR3 DNA follows: TGTGCCAGCAGCCTGGACTCCTACAATGAGCAGTTCTTC.

The chain carries TRBV6-1 and TRBJ2-3; D is uncertain. Trimming took 5 bases from V and 0 from J, leaving 9 bases between them. This CDR3 comprises 14 residues. Germline V gene sequence: CDR1 MNHNS, CDR2 SASEGT. The CDR3 loop is CASSRQASTDTQYF. DNA of the CDR3: TGTGCCAGCAGTCGGCAGGCTAGCACAGATACGCAGTATTTT.

The rearrangement links TRBV5-1 to TRBJ2-1, with TRBD2 matching over 13 bases. Per the germline V gene, CDR1 is SGHRS and CDR2 is YFSETQ. CDR3 size: 17 residues. The V segment lost 4 bases and the J segment 3 bases; nucleotides outside the gene matches: 7. In DNA, the CDR3 is TGCGCCAGCAGCCTTGGACTAGCGGGAGTCAGCTACAATGAGCAGTTCTTC. Translation gives CASSLGLAGVSYNEQFF.

This clone was detected only once. The genes are TRBV19 and TRBJ2-2, with D perhaps matching TRBD1 (5 bases). The V gene lost 7 bases and the J gene lost 4 bases, with 16 bases spanning the gap. CDR3 length: 15 residues. Germline CDR1 reads LNHDA; CDR2 reads SQIVND (reference sequence). The CDR3, as DNA: TGTGCCAGTACAATAAAAGGCCAGGGCACCGGGGAGCTGTTTTTT. Protein sequence: CASTIKGQGTGELFF. The whole variable domain, remainder taken from reference TRBV19 and TRBJ2-2, is DGGITQSPKYLFRKEGQNVTLSCEQNLNHDAMYWYRQDPGQGLRLIYYSQIVNDFQKGDIAEGYSVSREKKESFPLTVTSAQKNPTAFYLCASTIKGQGTGELFFGEGSRLTVL.

This chain joins TRBV5-4 and TRBJ2-5; the D gene is possibly TRBD2 (6 bases). V shed 6 bases and J shed 1 base, with 10 bases lying between them. The CDR3 runs to 13 residues. Germline V lookup: CDR1 SGHNT, CDR2 YYREEE (reference sequence). In nucleotides, the CDR3 is TGTGCCAGCACCGGGGGTACCCAAGAGACCCAGTACTTC. The encoded protein is CASTGGTQETQYF.

This clone was counted once. The chain combines TRBV19 with TRBJ1-4, with D hard to call. The germline CDR1 and CDR2 sequences are LNHDA and SQIVND (reference sequence). Trimming cost V 0 bases and J 14 bases, with 19 bases left between them. The CDR3 is 15 residues long. This CDR3 reads CASSIDYKVGENLFF. In DNA, the CDR3 is TGTGCCAGTAGTATAGATTATAAAGTCGGGGAGAATCTGTTTTTT. Full variable domain (remainder filled in from reference TRBV19 and TRBJ1-4): DGGITQSPKYLFRKEGQNVTLSCEQNLNHDAMYWYRQDPGQGLRLIYYSQIVNDFQKGDIAEGYSVSREKKESFPLTVTSAQKNPTAFYLCASSIDYKVGENLFFGSGTQLSVL.

The chain links TRBV10-2 to TRBJ1-1; unclear D gene. The germline CDR1 and CDR2 sequences are WSHSY and SAAADI. V lost 1 base, J lost 4 bases, and 10 bases lay in between. This CDR3 comprises 14 residues. The CDR3 protein is CASSEFPGSTEAFF. Here the CDR3 DNA reads TGCGCCAGCAGTGAGTTTCCAGGTTCCACTGAAGCTTTCTTT.

The CDR3 bases are TGTGCCAGCAGCCGGGGCCCCAATGAAAAACTGTTTTTT. This gives the protein CASSRGPNEKLFF. The chain recombines TRBV11-2 with TRBJ1-4; TRBD1 is a possible D gene (5 bases). This CDR3 comprises 13 residues. CDR1 and CDR2 from the germline V gene are SGHAT and FQNNGV. V gave up 5 bases and J gave up 5 bases, with 9 bases separating them.

V gene TRBV7-2 combines with J gene TRBJ2-3; TRBD2 matches 9 bases. V dropped 4 bases and J dropped 5; count of bases not matched to a gene: 7. The CDR3 is 15 residues long. Germline CDR1 SGHTA, CDR2 FQGNSA. CDR3 loop: CASSSRLAALDTQYF. The CDR3 DNA is TGTGCCAGCAGCTCAAGACTAGCGGCCTTAGATACGCAGTATTTT.

With regard to this clone: The junction shows a germline mismatch at one end, possibly a read error. This chain connects TRBV19 to TRBJ2-7; TRBD2 matches 9 bases. This CDR3 region has 15 residues. Germline V gene lookup returns CDR1 LNHDA and CDR2 SQIVND (reference sequence). CDR3 bases: TGTGTCAGTAGTATGCCGGGACTAGCCGGCTACGAGCAGTACTTC. Its protein product is CVSSMPGLAGYEQYF. Filled out from reference TRBV19 and TRBJ2-7, the complete variable domain reads DGGITQSPKYLFRKEGQNVTLSCEQNLNHDAMYWYRQDPGQGLRLIYYSQIVNDFQKGDIAEGYSVSREKKESFPLTVTSAQKNPTAFYLCVSSMPGLAGYEQYFGPGTRLTVT.

The rearrangement links TRBV19 to TRBJ2-1; 10 bases map to TRBD1. The CDR3 is 15 residues long. CDR1 and CDR2 (germline): LNHDA, SQIVND (reference sequence). V trimming: 6 bases; J trimming: 5 bases; junction bases outside the gene matches: 7. CDR3 loop: CASRGPGQGHNEQFF. CDR3 DNA sequence: TGTGCCAGTAGGGGACCGGGACAGGGGCACAATGAGCAGTTCTTC.

The chain recombines TRBV27 with TRBJ2-2; D is unclear. CDR1 MNHEY and CDR2 SMNVEV come from the germline V gene (reference sequence). The length of the CDR3 is 12 residues. V was clipped by 7 bases and J by 6 bases, with 9 bases between them. The CDR3 DNA sequence: TGTGCCAGCAACACAGTTTCCGGGGAGCTGTTTTTT. Residues: CASNTVSGELFF.

The rearrangement joins TRBV6-5 to TRBJ1-1, with TRBD1 identical over 7 bases. This CDR3 has 15 residues. CDR1 MNHEY and CDR2 SVGAGI come from the germline V gene. V lost 0 bases to trimming and J lost 1 base; unmatched junction nucleotides: 2. CDR3 sequence: CASSYSPGGNTEAFF. CDR3 DNA: TGTGCCAGCAGTTACTCGCCAGGGGGGAACACTGAAGCTTTCTTT.